This TCR beta chain derives from a study of T cells in Graves' hyperthyroidism and ophthalmopathy. Study observations and caveats: Most thyroid-expanded clonotypes above 0.001 were also found in blood.

This clonotype showed up many times. Its antigen remains unknown. The CDR3 regions of TCR beta were amplified from RNA transcripts. An initial round of RT-PCR targeting the TCR CDR3 relied on the HTBI primer set. From the multiplex PCR reads, TCRdb called clonotypes with MiXCR, one entry per CDR3 protein. The sample lists 650,000 to 850,000 distinct CDR3 sequences; around 20% were seen once. The length of the CDR3 is 12 residues. Unmatched junction bases numbered 6, after V lost 5 bases and J lost 5 bases. Germline values: CDR1 GTSNPN, CDR2 SVGIG (reference sequence). The sample taken for sequencing was blood. The chain combines TRBV30 with TRBJ2-7; TRBD2 matches 7 bases. The sequence came from a woman aged 50 to 60 with Graves' hyperthyroidism that later progressed to Graves' ophthalmopathy. The CDR3 protein is CAWETGGDEQYF. The CDR3 bases are TGTGCCTGGGAGACGGGGGGAGACGAGCAGTACTTC.